The 17 T cell receptor beta chains presented below share a single source sample, sequenced in a study of blood T cell repertoires in COVID-19. Sequencing used immunoSEQ multiplex PCR; TCRdb keeps in-frame clones, though not all of them. The sample lists approximately 250,000 clones, roughly 83% occurring once. The sample comprised peripheral blood. Every receptor here comes from a woman older than 75 with COVID-19, enrolled during active disease.

The chain is built from TRBV11-2 and TRBJ2-3; 9 nucleotides align to TRBD2. This CDR3 is 16 amino acids long. CDR1 and CDR2 from the germline V gene are SGHAT and FQNNGV. Losses at the gene ends were 5 bases for V and 4 bases for J; bases not matched to a gene: 10. CDR3: CASSPGWRGGADTQYF. DNA for the CDR3: TGTGCCAGCAGCCCAGGGTGGCGGGGGGGCGCAGATACGCAGTATTTT.

The chain combines TRBV28 with TRBJ1-5; 8 bases map to TRBD1. CDR1 is MDHEN and CDR2 is SYDVKM in the germline V gene. This CDR3 contains 16 residues. The V segment lost 2 bases and the J segment 3 bases; nucleotides outside the gene matches: 6. In DNA form, the CDR3 reads TGTGCCAGCAGTTTAGCGGACAGGGCAATCAATCAGCCCCAGCATTTT. Amino acids: CASSLADRAINQPQHF.

This chain uses TRBV28 with TRBJ2-5; 7 bases line up with TRBD1. Trimming at V came to 2 bases and at J to 4 bases, leaving 4 bases not matched to a gene. The CDR3 runs 14 residues. In germline, CDR1 is MDHEN, CDR2 SYDVKM. CDR3 region: CASSLPGGLETQYF. CDR3 coding DNA: TGTGCCAGCAGTTTACCAGGGGGTCTAGAGACCCAGTACTTC. The whole variable domain, filled in from reference TRBV28 and TRBJ2-5, reads DVKVTQSSRYLVKRTGEKVFLECVQDMDHENMFWYRQDPGLGLRLIYFSYDVKMKEKGDIPEGYSVSREKKERFSLILESASTNQTSMYLCASSLPGGLETQYFGPGTRLLVL.

This rearrangement joins TRBV12-3 or TRBV12-4 to TRBJ1-2; no firm D call. V lost 5 bases, J lost 7 bases, and 11 bases lay in between. The CDR3 totals 12 residues. CDR3 in amino acids: CASSSAAAGYTF. DNA for the CDR3: TGTGCCAGCAGTAGCGCGGCGGCTGGCTACACCTTC.

The chain has TRBV7-2 and TRBJ2-7, with 9 bases matching TRBD1. The J segment lost 4 bases and the V segment lost 4 bases, leaving 5 bases of the junction unmatched. Germline assignment: CDR1 SGHTA and CDR2 FQGNSA. CDR3 length equals 14 residues. CDR3 in DNA: TGTGCCAGCAGCTCGCCGGGACAGGGTTACGAGCAGTACTTC. This sequence encodes CASSSPGQGYEQYF.

The count of this clone is one. This chain connects TRBV27 to TRBJ2-1; TRBD1 matches 8 bases. CDR1 MNHEY and CDR2 SMNVEV come from the germline V gene (reference sequence). This CDR3 region has 15 residues. The junction had 6 bases not matched to a gene; V was cut back by 6 bases and J by 2 bases. The CDR3 DNA reads TGTGCCAGCAGGTCCGGGGACAGGCCCTACAATGAGCAGTTCTTC. Its translation: CASRSGDRPYNEQFF.

The V and J genes are TRBV2 and TRBJ1-2; tentative D call: TRBD1 (6 bases). The CDR3 totals 14 residues. Germline loops: CDR1 SNHLY, CDR2 FYNNEI. V lost 7 bases and J lost 4, with 16 bases in between. This CDR3 reads CASTGRGAGYGYTF. CDR3 nucleotide sequence: TGTGCCAGCACGGGCAGGGGCGCAGGCTATGGCTACACCTTC.

The rearrangement uses TRBV6-5 and TRBJ1-4; D not resolved. Looked up from germline, CDR1 is MNHEY and CDR2 is SVGAGI. Trimming cost V 6 bases and J 6 bases, with 14 bases left between them. The CDR3 contains 14 residues. The chain's CDR3 is CASRNIIEDEKLFF. CDR3 DNA sequence: TGTGCCAGCAGAAACATAATAGAGGATGAAAAACTGTTTTTT.

The chain carries TRBV7-9 and TRBJ1-2; D unresolved. The CDR3 is 15 residues long. The V end was cut by 4 bases, the J end by 1 base, with 13 bases between. CDR1 is SEHNR, CDR2 FQNEAQ, per germline (reference sequence). CDR3 amino acids: CASSSRRVGNYGYTF. The CDR3 DNA is TGTGCCAGCAGCTCCAGGCGGGTGGGTAACTATGGCTACACCTTC.

The chain links TRBV7-2 to TRBJ2-3; 10 bases align to TRBD2. CDR1 and CDR2 from the germline V gene are SGHTA and FQGNSA. The CDR3 sequence is 15 residues long. J gave up 5 bases and V 4 bases, and 6 bases lay outside the gene matches. CDR3 bases: TGTGCCAGCAGCTCCCAGCGGGGGGGCCTAGATACGCAGTATTTT. Protein product: CASSSQRGGLDTQYF.

The chain combines TRBV7-9 with TRBJ2-7; 9 bases are a match to TRBD2. The CDR3 totals 15 residues. The germline CDR1 and CDR2 sequences are SEHNR and FQNEAQ (reference sequence). Trimming took 5 bases from V and 1 from J; bases not matched to a gene: 6. The CDR3 loop reads CASSPGLAQSYEQYF. The CDR3 DNA reads TGTGCCAGCAGCCCCGGACTAGCGCAGTCCTACGAGCAGTACTTC.

The J gene is TRBJ1-4, the V gene TRBV6-1, with TRBD1 as a possible D gene (6 bases). The ends were cut back, 1 base at V and 8 bases at J, with 23 bases in the middle. The CDR3 consists of 18 residues. CDR1 and CDR2 from the germline V gene are MNHNS and SASEGT. Here the CDR3 reads CASSEELRGTGKEEKLFF. As DNA, the CDR3 is TGTGCCAGCAGTGAAGAGCTCAGGGGTACTGGGAAGGAAGAAAAACTGTTTTTT.

V is TRBV5-1 and J is TRBJ1-2, with D possibly being TRBD1 (6 bases). Germline V gene data show CDR1 as SGHRS and CDR2 as YFSETQ. V lost 0 bases and J lost 7, with 16 bases in between. The CDR3 totals 15 residues. The CDR3 loop reads CASSLVGGDSGGYTF. CDR3 DNA: TGCGCCAGCAGCTTGGTTGGGGGCGATTCGGGTGGCTACACCTTC.

The chain combines TRBV28 with TRBJ1-1; the D is unclear. Germline assignment: CDR1 MDHEN and CDR2 SYDVKM. Trimming shortened V by 4 bases and J by 11 bases, and 20 bases separated the two germline ends. This CDR3 has 14 amino acids. CDR3 residues: CASSWPGWQPGAFF. The CDR3 DNA sequence: TGTGCCAGCAGTTGGCCGGGGTGGCAGCCCGGGGCTTTCTTT.

This chain uses TRBV6-5 with TRBJ1-3, with D perhaps TRBD1 (5 bases). Trimming removed 7 bases from V and 0 bases from J, with 10 bases in between. Germline assignment: CDR1 MNHEY and CDR2 SVGAGI. The CDR3 sequence is 14 residues long. The CDR3, as DNA: TGTGCCAGCACCGACAGCCACTCTGGAAACACCATATATTTT. As protein: CASTDSHSGNTIYF.

The chain links TRBV5-6 to TRBJ1-1; no clear D gene. V gave up 0 bases and J gave up 1 base, with 4 bases separating them. Per the germline V gene, CDR1 is SGHDT and CDR2 is YYEEEE. This CDR3 has 13 amino acids. Here the CDR3 DNA reads TGTGCCAGCAGCTTGGTGGCGAACACTGAAGCTTTCTTT. It codes for CASSLVANTEAFF. Full variable domain (remainder filled in from reference TRBV5-6 and TRBJ1-1): DAGVTQSPTHLIKTRGQQVTLRCSPKSGHDTVSWYQQALGQGPQFIFQYYEEEERQRGNFPDRFSGHQFPNYSSELNVNALLLGDSALYLCASSLVANTEAFFGQGTRLTVV.

The chain recombines TRBV11-2 with TRBJ2-2, with 14 bases aligning to TRBD2. This CDR3 contains 16 residues. Germline V CDR1 and CDR2: SGHAT, FQNNGV. V gave up 5 bases and J gave up 4 bases; unmatched junction bases: 3. In DNA form, the CDR3 reads TGTGCCAGCAGCCGGACTAGCGGGGGGCTCACCGGGGAGCTGTTTTTT. Amino acid sequence: CASSRTSGGLTGELFF.